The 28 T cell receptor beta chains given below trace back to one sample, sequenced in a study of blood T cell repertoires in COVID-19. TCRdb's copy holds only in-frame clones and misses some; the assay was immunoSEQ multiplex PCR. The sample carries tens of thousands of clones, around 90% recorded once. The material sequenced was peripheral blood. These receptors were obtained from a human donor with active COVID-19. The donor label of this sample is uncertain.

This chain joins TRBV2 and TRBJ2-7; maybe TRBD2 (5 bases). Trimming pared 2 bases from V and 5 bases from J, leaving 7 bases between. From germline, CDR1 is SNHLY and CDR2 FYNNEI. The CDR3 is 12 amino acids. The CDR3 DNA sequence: TGTGCCAGCAGTGAATTACTAGACGAGCAGTACTTC. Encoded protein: CASSELLDEQYF.

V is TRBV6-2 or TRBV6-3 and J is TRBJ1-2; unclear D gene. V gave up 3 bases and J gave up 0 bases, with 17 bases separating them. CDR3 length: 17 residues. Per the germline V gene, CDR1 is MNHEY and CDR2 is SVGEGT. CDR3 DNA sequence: TGTGCCAGCAGTTATATGGGCCCATACATCGCTAACTATGGCTACACCTTC. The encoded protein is CASSYMGPYIANYGYTF.

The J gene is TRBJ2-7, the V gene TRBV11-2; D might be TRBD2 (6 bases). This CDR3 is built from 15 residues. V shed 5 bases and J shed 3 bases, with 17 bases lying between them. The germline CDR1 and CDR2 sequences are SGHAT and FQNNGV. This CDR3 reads CASSRGDAAVYEQYF. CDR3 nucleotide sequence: TGTGCCAGCAGCCGCGGGGACGCGGCAGTCTACGAGCAGTACTTC.

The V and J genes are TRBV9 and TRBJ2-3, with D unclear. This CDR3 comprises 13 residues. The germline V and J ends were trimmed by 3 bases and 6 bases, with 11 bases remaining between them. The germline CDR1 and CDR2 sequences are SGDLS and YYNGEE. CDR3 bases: TGTGCCAGCAGCGAGCCCTCCCTGGATACGCAGTATTTT. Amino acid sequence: CASSEPSLDTQYF.

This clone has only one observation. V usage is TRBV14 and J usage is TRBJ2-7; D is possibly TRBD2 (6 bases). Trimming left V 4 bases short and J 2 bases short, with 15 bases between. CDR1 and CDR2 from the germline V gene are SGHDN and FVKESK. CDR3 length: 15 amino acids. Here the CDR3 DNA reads TGTGCCAGCAGCCGACGTGCAGGAGGGACCTACGAGCAGTACTTC. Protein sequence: CASSRRAGGTYEQYF.

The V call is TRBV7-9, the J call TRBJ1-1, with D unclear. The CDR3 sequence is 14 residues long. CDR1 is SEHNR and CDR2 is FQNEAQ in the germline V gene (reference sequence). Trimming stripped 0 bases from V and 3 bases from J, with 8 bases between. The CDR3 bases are TGTGCCAGCAGCTTAGCAACGGGGTACACTGAAGCTTTCTTT. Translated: CASSLATGYTEAFF. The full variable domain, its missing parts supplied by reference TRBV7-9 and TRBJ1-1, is DTGVSQNPRHKITKRGQNVTFRCDPISEHNRLYWYRQTLGQGPEFLTYFQNEAQLEKSRLLSDRFSAERPKGSFSTLEIQRTEQGDSAMYLCASSLATGYTEAFFGQGTRLTVV.

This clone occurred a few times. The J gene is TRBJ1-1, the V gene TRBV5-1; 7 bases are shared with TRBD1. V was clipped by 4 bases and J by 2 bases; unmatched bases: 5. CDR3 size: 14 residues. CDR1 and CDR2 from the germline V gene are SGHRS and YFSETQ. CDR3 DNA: TGCGCCAGCAGCGAGACAGGGAGTAACACTGAAGCTTTCTTT. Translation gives CASSETGSNTEAFF.

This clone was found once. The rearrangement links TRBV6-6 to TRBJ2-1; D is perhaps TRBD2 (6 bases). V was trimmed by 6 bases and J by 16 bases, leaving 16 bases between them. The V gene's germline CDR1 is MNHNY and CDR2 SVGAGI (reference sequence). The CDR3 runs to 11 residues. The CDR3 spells CASREAGLCFF. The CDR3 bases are TGTGCCAGCAGGGAGGCGGGATTGTGTTTCTTC.

Here the CDR3 reads CATVDGWYPYEQYF. The CDR3 DNA sequence: TGTGCCACCGTCGACGGGTGGTACCCCTACGAGCAGTACTTC. This chain links TRBV6-5 with TRBJ2-7, with D hard to call. The CDR3 spans 14 residues. The germline gives CDR1 MNHEY, CDR2 SVGAGI. The ends were cut back, 10 bases at V and 2 bases at J, with 18 bases in the middle.

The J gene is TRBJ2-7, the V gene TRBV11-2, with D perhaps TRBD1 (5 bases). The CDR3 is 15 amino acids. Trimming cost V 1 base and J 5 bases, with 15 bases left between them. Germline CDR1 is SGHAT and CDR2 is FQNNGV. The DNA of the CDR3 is TGTGCCAGCAGCTTAGGTCGCCAGGGCCATAACGAGCAGTACTTC. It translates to CASSLGRQGHNEQYF.

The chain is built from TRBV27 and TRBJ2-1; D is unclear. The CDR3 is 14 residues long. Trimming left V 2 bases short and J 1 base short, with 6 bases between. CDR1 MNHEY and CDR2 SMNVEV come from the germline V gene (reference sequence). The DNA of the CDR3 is TGTGCCAGCAGTTTAGCGGTATCCTACAATGAGCAGTTCTTC. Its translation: CASSLAVSYNEQFF.

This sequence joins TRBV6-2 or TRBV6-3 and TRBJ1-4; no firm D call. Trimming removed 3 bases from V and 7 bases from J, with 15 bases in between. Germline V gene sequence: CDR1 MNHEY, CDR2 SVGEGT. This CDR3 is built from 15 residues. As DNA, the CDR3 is TGTGCCAGCAGTTATTTCGCCCCGGCGGGTGAAAAACTGTTTTTT. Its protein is CASSYFAPAGEKLFF.

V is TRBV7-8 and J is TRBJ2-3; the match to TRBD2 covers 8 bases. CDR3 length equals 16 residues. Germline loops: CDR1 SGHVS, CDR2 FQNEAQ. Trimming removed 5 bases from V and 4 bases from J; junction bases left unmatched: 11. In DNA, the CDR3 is TGTGCCAGCAGCCCGAGGACTAGCTTTGGGCCAGATACGCAGTATTTT. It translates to CASSPRTSFGPDTQYF. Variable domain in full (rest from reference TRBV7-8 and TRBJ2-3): GAGVSQSPRYKVAKRGQDVALRCDPISGHVSLFWYQQALGQGPEFLTYFQNEAQLDKSGLPSDRFFAERPEGSVSTLKIQRTQQEDSAVYLCASSPRTSFGPDTQYFGPGTRLTVL.

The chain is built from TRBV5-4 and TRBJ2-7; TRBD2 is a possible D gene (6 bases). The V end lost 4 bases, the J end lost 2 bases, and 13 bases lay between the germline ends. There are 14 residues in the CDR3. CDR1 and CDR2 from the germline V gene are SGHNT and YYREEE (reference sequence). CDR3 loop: CASSIGEAPYEQYF. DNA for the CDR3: TGTGCCAGCAGCATTGGGGAGGCGCCCTACGAGCAGTACTTC. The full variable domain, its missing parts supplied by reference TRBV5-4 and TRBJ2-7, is ETGVTQSPTHLIKTRGQQVTLRCSSQSGHNTVSWYQQALGQGPQFIFQYYREEENGRGNFPPRFSGLQFPNYSSELNVNALELDDSALYLCASSIGEAPYEQYFGPGTRLTVT.

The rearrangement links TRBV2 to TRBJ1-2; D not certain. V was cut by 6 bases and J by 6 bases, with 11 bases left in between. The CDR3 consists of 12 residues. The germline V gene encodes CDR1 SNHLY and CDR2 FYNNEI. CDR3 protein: CASSHYADGYTF. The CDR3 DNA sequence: TGTGCCAGCAGCCACTATGCGGATGGCTACACCTTC.

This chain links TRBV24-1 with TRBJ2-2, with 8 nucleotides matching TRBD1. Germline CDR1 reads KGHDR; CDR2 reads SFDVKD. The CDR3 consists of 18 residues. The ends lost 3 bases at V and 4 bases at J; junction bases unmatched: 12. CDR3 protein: CATSDAPGQVTATGELFF. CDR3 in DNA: TGTGCCACCAGTGATGCCCCGGGACAGGTAACGGCCACCGGGGAGCTGTTTTTT.

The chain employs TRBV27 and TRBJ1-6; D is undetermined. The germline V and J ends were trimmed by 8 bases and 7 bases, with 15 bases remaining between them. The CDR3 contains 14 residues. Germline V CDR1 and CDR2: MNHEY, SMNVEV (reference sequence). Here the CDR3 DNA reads TGTGCCAGCTGGTCCCGGGAAGTAAATTCACCCCTCCACTTT. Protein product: CASWSREVNSPLHF.

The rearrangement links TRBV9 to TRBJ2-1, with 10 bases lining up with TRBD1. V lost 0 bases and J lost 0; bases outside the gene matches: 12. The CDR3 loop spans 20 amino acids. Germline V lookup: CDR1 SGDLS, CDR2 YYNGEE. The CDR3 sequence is CASSVDVLGTGESSYNEQFF. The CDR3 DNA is TGTGCCAGCAGCGTAGATGTGCTGGGGACAGGGGAGAGCTCCTACAATGAGCAGTTCTTC.

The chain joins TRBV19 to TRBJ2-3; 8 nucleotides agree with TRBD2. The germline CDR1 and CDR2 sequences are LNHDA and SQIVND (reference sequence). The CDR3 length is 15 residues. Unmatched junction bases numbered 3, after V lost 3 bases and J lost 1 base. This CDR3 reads CASSILAGGTDTQYF. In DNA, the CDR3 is TGTGCCAGTAGTATCCTAGCGGGTGGCACAGATACGCAGTATTTT. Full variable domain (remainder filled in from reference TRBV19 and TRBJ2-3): DGGITQSPKYLFRKEGQNVTLSCEQNLNHDAMYWYRQDPGQGLRLIYYSQIVNDFQKGDIAEGYSVSREKKESFPLTVTSAQKNPTAFYLCASSILAGGTDTQYFGPGTRLTVL.

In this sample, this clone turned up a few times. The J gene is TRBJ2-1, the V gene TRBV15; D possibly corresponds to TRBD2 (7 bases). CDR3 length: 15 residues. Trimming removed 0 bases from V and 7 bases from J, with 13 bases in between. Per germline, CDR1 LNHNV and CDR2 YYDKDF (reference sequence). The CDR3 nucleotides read TGTGCCACCAGCAGAGATACGGGGGGCATTAATGAGCAGTTCTTC. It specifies CATSRDTGGINEQFF.

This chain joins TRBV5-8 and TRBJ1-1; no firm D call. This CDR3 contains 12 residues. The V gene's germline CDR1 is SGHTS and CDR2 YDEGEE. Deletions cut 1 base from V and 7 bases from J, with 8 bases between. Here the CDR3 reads CASSLYGLEAFF. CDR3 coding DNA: TGTGCCAGCAGCTTGTACGGACTTGAAGCTTTCTTT.

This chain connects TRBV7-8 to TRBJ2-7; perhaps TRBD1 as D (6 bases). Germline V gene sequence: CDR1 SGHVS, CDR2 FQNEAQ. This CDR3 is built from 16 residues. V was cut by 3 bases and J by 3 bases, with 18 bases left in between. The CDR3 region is CASSLLYGDTLYEQYF. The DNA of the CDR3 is TGTGCCAGCAGCTTGCTCTACGGGGACACCCTCTACGAGCAGTACTTC.

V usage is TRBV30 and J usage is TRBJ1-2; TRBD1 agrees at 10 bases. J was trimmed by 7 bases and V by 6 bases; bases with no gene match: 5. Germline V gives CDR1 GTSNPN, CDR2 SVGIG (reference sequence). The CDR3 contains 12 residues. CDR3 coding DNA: TGTGCCTGCCCGGGACAGGGGTTTGGCTACACCTTC. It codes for CACPGQGFGYTF. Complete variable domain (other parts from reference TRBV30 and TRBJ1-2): SQTIHQWPATLVQPVGSPLSLECTVEGTSNPNLYWYRQAAGRGLQLLFYSVGIGQISSEVPQNLSASRPQDRQFILSSKKLLLSDSGFYLCACPGQGFGYTFGSGTRLTVV.

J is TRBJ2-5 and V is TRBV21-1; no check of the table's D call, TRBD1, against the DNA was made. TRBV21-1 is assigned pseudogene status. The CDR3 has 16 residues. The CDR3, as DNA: TGTGCCAGCGAGCTGGGACACCCGGGCGTCGTGGAGACCCAGTACTTC. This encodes CASELGHPGVVETQYF.

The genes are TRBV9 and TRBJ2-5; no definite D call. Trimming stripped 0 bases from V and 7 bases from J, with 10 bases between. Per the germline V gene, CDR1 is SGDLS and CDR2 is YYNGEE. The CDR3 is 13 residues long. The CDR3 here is CASSVAQTGTQYF. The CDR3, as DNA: TGTGCCAGCAGCGTAGCTCAGACGGGGACCCAGTACTTC. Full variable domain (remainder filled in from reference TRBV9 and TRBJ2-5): DSGVTQTPKHLITATGQRVTLRCSPRSGDLSVYWYQQSLDQGLQFLIQYYNGEERAKGNILERFSAQQFPDLHSELNLSSLELGDSALYFCASSVAQTGTQYFGPGTRLLVL.

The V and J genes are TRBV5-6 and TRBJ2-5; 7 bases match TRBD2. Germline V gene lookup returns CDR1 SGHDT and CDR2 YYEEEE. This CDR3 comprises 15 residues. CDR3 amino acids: CASQMTGGNLETQYF. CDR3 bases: TGTGCGTCCCAGATGACCGGGGGGAATTTGGAGACCCAGTACTTC. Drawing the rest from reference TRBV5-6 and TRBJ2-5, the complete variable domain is DAGVTQSPTHLIKTRGQQVTLRCSPKSGHDTVSWYQQALGQGPQFIFQYYEEEERQRGNFPDRFSGHQFPNYSSELNVNALLLGDSALYLCASQMTGGNLETQYFGPGTRLLVL.

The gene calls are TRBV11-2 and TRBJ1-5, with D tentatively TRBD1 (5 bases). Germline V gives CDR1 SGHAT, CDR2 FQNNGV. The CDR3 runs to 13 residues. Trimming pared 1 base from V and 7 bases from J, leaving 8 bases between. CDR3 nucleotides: TGTGCCAGCAGCTTAGCCAGGGCACAGCCCCAGCATTTT. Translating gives CASSLARAQPQHF.

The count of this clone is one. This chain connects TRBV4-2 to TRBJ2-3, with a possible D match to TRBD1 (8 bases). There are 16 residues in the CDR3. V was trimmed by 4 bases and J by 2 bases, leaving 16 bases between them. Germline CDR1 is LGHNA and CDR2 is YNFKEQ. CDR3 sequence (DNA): TGTGCCAGCAGCCCGGGAGGACAGGGAGACACAGATACGCAGTATTTT. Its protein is CASSPGGQGDTDTQYF.